This passage covers 10 T cell receptor beta chains from one sample sequenced in a study of breast tumors, draining lymph nodes, adjacent tissues (dated by TCRdb to about 2016). Lymph node samples came from the axillary draining lymph nodes of breast cancer patients. Library method: multiplex PCR. Sequenced using an Illumina HiSeq 2000. The public reads were quality trimmed at Q25 with fastp and then assembled into clones with MiXCR by TCRdb, keeping productive beta chains. All rows with the same CDR3 protein become a single entry with the most common DNA and genes. The sample records around 120,000 distinct CDR3 sequences, nearly 20% of which are singletons. The top ten clonotypes cover roughly 3.5% of the sample. What was sequenced was axillary lymph node tissue. The receptors here all came from a female donor with breast cancer. Some clones in this sample may be carry-over from other donors' samples.

This clonotype was seen many times. This chain joins TRBV20-1 and TRBJ2-7; 9 bases line up with TRBD2. The CDR3 covers 13 residues. Trimming cost V 1 base and J 4 bases; bases outside gene matches: 2. From germline, CDR1 is DFQATT and CDR2 SNEGSKA (reference sequence). The CDR3 here is CSARVAGAYEQYF. As DNA, the CDR3 is TGCAGTGCTAGAGTAGCGGGAGCGTACGAGCAGTACTTC.

This clonotype was seen at least ten times. The chain couples TRBV3-1 to TRBJ1-3; D unclear. Trimming shortened V by 4 bases and J by 2 bases, and 3 bases separated the two germline ends. The CDR3 has 12 residues. Germline CDR1 and CDR2: LGHDT and YNNKEL (reference sequence). The CDR3 sequence: CASSLTGNTIYF. The CDR3 DNA reads as TGTGCCAGCAGCCTTACTGGAAACACCATATATTTT. The variable domain in full, completed from reference TRBV3-1 and TRBJ1-3, reads DTAVSQTPKYLVTQMGNDKSIKCEQNLGHDTMYWYKQDSKKFLKIMFSYNNKELIINETVPNRFSPKSPDKAHLNLHINSLELGDSAVYFCASSLTGNTIYFGEGSWLTVV.

The V gene is TRBV12-3 or TRBV12-4, the J gene TRBJ1-1; D gene uncertain. V dropped 6 bases and J dropped 4 bases, with 6 bases sitting between them. This CDR3 has 11 amino acids. The CDR3 sequence: CASSHITEAFF. CDR3 coding DNA: TGTGCCAGCAGCCACATCACTGAAGCTTTCTTT.

This clonotype has at least ten counts. This chain joins TRBV29-1 and TRBJ1-2; 8 nucleotides agree with TRBD1. This CDR3 spans 14 amino acids. V was pared by 3 bases and J by 5 bases, with 8 bases of the junction left unmatched. Germline-derived CDR1 and CDR2 are SQVTM and ANQGSEA. CDR3 coding DNA: TGCAGCGTTGAGGGGGGACAGGCTGGGTATGGCTACACCTTC. Its translation is CSVEGGQAGYGYTF.

This clonotype was picked up many times. This rearrangement joins TRBV7-2 to TRBJ2-7, with D perhaps matching TRBD2 (5 bases). Germline V gene data show CDR1 as SGHTA and CDR2 as FQGNSA. This CDR3 is built from 12 residues. V was clipped by 3 bases and J by 6 bases, with 9 bases between them. CDR3 in amino acids: CASSFLGSEQYF. CDR3 in DNA: TGTGCCAGCAGCTTTTTGGGGAGCGAGCAGTACTTC.

A word on this clonotype: An end of the junction does not agree with germline; a read error may underlie this. The V call is TRBV11-2, the J call TRBJ1-2; the D is unclear. Germline values: CDR1 SGHAT, CDR2 FQNNGV. The CDR3 has 12 amino acids. The CDR3 DNA is TGTGCCAGCAGCTTGGGCAACTATGGCTACGCCTTC. It codes for CASSLGNYGYAF.

This clonotype came up many times. The chain recombines TRBV2 with TRBJ2-2, with TRBD2 matching over 9 bases. V was clipped by 8 bases and J by 6 bases; unmatched bases: 13. The CDR3 contains 16 residues. In germline, CDR1 is SNHLY, CDR2 FYNNEI. CDR3 sequence: CASSPPPGLASGELFF. CDR3 sequence (DNA): TGTGCCAGCTCCCCCCCTCCGGGACTAGCATCCGGGGAGCTGTTTTTT.

The sample holds many counts of this clonotype. The V gene is TRBV20-1, the J gene TRBJ2-1; D tentatively fits TRBD1 or TRBD2 (5 bases each). Germline values: CDR1 DFQATT, CDR2 SNEGSKA (reference sequence). This CDR3 has 13 residues. The germline V and J ends were trimmed by 6 bases and 10 bases, with 19 bases remaining between them. CDR3 DNA sequence: TGCAGTGCCACTTGGGGGAGAACGGGGGAGCAGTTCTTC. Translation: CSATWGRTGEQFF.

Relative to its sample, this clonotype is medium-sized. V gene TRBV20-1 combines with J gene TRBJ2-7; 15 bases are a match to TRBD2. Germline trimming cut 1 base from V and 4 bases from J; bases unmatched to any gene: 2. This CDR3 is built from 15 residues. In germline, CDR1 is DFQATT, CDR2 SNEGSKA (reference sequence). In nucleotides, the CDR3 is TGCAGTGCTAGAGGGGGGACTAGCGGGAGGTACGAGCAGTACTTC. Residues: CSARGGTSGRYEQYF.

This clonotype was found many times. V gene TRBV2 combines with J gene TRBJ2-7; D uncertain. The CDR3 contains 14 residues. V shed 4 bases and J shed 6 bases, with 16 bases lying between them. Per germline, CDR1 SNHLY and CDR2 FYNNEI. This CDR3 is CASSVSRAAGEQYF. The CDR3 bases are TGTGCCAGCAGTGTGTCTAGGGCTGCAGGCGAGCAGTACTTC.